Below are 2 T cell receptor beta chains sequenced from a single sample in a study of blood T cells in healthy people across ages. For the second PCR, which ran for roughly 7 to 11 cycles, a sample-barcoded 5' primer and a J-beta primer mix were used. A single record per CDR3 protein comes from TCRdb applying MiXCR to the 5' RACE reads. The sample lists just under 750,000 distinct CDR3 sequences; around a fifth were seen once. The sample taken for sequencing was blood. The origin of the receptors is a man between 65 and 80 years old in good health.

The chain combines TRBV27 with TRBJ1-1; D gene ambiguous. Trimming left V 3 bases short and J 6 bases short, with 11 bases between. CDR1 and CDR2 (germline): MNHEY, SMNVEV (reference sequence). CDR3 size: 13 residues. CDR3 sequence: CASSFYGSSEAFF. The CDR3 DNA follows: TGTGCCAGCAGTTTTTATGGTTCTTCTGAAGCTTTCTTT.

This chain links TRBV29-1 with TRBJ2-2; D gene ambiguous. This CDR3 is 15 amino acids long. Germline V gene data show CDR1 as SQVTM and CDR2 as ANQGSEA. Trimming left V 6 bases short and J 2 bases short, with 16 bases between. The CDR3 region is CSVMTRLANTGELFF. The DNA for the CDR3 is TGCAGCGTGATGACTCGCCTTGCAAACACCGGGGAGCTGTTTTTT.